Below, 24 T cell receptor beta chains from the same sample are listed, as sequenced in a study of T cells in Graves' hyperthyroidism and ophthalmopathy. RNA transcripts yielded amplified TCR beta CDR3 regions. Initially, a first-round RT-PCR of the TCR CDR3 employed the HTBI primer set. MiXCR was run by TCRdb on the multiplex PCR reads, yielding one entry per CDR3 protein. The table includes about 350,000 distinct CDR3 sequences, 17% detected once. Sample: blood. The receptors here all came from a woman in her twenties or thirties with Graves' hyperthyroidism that later progressed to Graves' ophthalmopathy.

The chain carries TRBV7-6 and TRBJ2-2, with 9 bases fitting TRBD1. Germline V gene data show CDR1 as SGHVS and CDR2 as FNYEAQ. The CDR3 consists of 18 residues. The junction had 17 bases not matched to a gene; V was cut back by 4 bases and J by 8 bases. The CDR3 DNA follows: TGTGCCAGCAGCTCGGACAGGGGTTTTGGTTTGAATCCGGGGGAGCTGTTTTTT. Translation gives CASSSDRGFGLNPGELFF.

This clonotype was counted at least ten times. The chain is built from TRBV18 and TRBJ2-5; no firm D call. The CDR3 consists of 13 residues. Trimming removed 1 base at V and 2 bases at J, with 5 bases between. CDR1 and CDR2 (germline): KGHSH, LQKENI. The CDR3 region has the DNA TGTGCCAGCTCACCACGAGAACAAGAGACCCAGTACTTC. As protein: CASSPREQETQYF.

This clonotype has ten or more counts. The chain combines TRBV19 with TRBJ2-3, with 11 bases aligning to TRBD2. CDR1 and CDR2 from the germline V gene are LNHDA and SQIVND (reference sequence). This CDR3 region has 18 residues. Trimming took 1 base from V and 0 from J; bases not matched to a gene: 6. The CDR3 region has the DNA TGTGCCAGTAGTATAGGGCTAGCGGGAGGAGCGAGCACAGATACGCAGTATTTT. Translation: CASSIGLAGGASTDTQYF.

The table lists this clonotype with many counts. This chain joins TRBV27 and TRBJ2-2, with D possibly matching TRBD2 (5 bases). Germline CDR1 is MNHEY and CDR2 is SMNVEV (reference sequence). This CDR3 comprises 15 residues. V was pared by 0 bases and J by 7 bases, with 12 bases between. Written as DNA, the CDR3 is TGTGCCAGCAGTTTATCGCGGGTGGTCGGCGGGGAGCTGTTTTTT. As protein: CASSLSRVVGGELFF.

This clonotype was counted at least ten times. This sequence joins TRBV27 and TRBJ2-7; D is unresolved. The germline gives CDR1 MNHEY, CDR2 SMNVEV (reference sequence). The CDR3 runs to 14 residues. V was shortened by 4 bases and J by 0 bases, with 10 bases between the two germline ends. The CDR3 nucleotides are TGTGCCAGCAGTTCAAGGACCGCCTCCTACGAGCAGTACTTC. The encoded protein is CASSSRTASYEQYF.

This clonotype was observed a few times. The chain is built from TRBV7-9 and TRBJ1-4, with D perhaps TRBD1 (6 bases). The CDR3 totals 12 residues. The germline V gene has CDR1 SEHNR and CDR2 FQNEAQ (reference sequence). V was clipped by 4 bases and J by 8 bases, with 8 bases between them. In DNA form, the CDR3 reads TGTGCCAGCAGCTCTGACAGGGAAAAACTGTTTTTT. It yields the protein CASSSDREKLFF.

The sample holds a few counts of this clonotype. The genes are TRBV27 and TRBJ2-5; no firm D call. V lost 1 base, J lost 4 bases, and 10 bases lay in between. Looked up from germline, CDR1 is MNHEY and CDR2 is SMNVEV (reference sequence). This CDR3 comprises 14 residues. The CDR3 DNA is TGTGCCAGCAGTTTATACGGCGCGCCAGAGACCCAGTACTTC. Translation: CASSLYGAPETQYF.

This clonotype was recorded at least ten times. The V call is TRBV12-3 or TRBV12-4, the J call TRBJ2-2; tentatively, D is TRBD1 or TRBD2 (5 bases each). This CDR3 is 15 amino acids long. Trimming removed 5 bases from V and 6 bases from J, with 16 bases in between. The CDR3 here is CASSPEGQGAGELFF. DNA of the CDR3: TGTGCCAGCAGTCCAGAGGGCCAGGGTGCCGGGGAGCTGTTTTTT.

This clonotype was counted once. Just one base apart from a much larger clone, this may be a read error. The rearrangement joins TRBV29-1 to TRBJ2-3; TRBD1 aligns across 7 bases. The CDR3 contains 15 residues. The germline V gene encodes CDR1 SQVTM and CDR2 ANQGSEA. The CDR3 bases are TGCAGCGTCTGCTTCGGGGACAGTAGCACAGATATGCAGTATTTT. Its protein product is CSVCFGDSSTDMQYF.

The chain has TRBV15 and TRBJ1-5, with D uncertain. CDR3 length: 15 amino acids. The germline V gene has CDR1 LNHNV and CDR2 YYDKDF (reference sequence). V dropped 1 base and J dropped 5 bases, with 12 bases sitting between them. The CDR3 is CATSRGRGSDQPQHF. Written as DNA, the CDR3 is TGTGCCACCAGCAGAGGTCGAGGCAGTGATCAGCCCCAGCATTTT.

This clonotype was detected many times. The chain combines TRBV11-3 with TRBJ2-1; 9 nucleotides match TRBD2. CDR1 is SGHNT and CDR2 is YENEEA in the germline V gene. This CDR3 spans 15 amino acids. J lost 9 bases, V lost 1 base, and 7 bases had no gene match. The CDR3 region has the DNA TGTGCCAGCAGCTTAGGTGGCGGGAGGGCTTCTGAGCAGTTCTTC. Translated: CASSLGGGRASEQFF.

This clonotype was detected only a few times. This rearrangement joins TRBV6-1 to TRBJ2-3; maybe TRBD1 (5 bases). The germline V and J ends were trimmed by 7 bases and 4 bases, with 15 bases remaining between them. The germline gives CDR1 MNHNS, CDR2 SASEGT. The CDR3 runs 14 residues. The CDR3 DNA is TGTGCCAGCAAAAAGGGGTTGGGGTCAGATACGCAGTATTTT. It codes for CASKKGLGSDTQYF.

Many counts were recorded for this clonotype. V usage is TRBV5-1 and J usage is TRBJ1-5; a possible D gene is TRBD1 (6 bases). The CDR3 contains 13 residues. From germline, CDR1 is SGHRS and CDR2 YFSETQ. Trimming left V 2 bases short and J 6 bases short, with 9 bases between. CDR3 coding DNA: TGCGCCAGCAGCTTACAGGGTGGTCAGCCCCAGCATTTT. Amino acids: CASSLQGGQPQHF.

For the CDR3, the DNA is TGTGCCAGCAGCTTATTTACTAGCGGCACCTACGAGCAGTACTTC. Protein: CASSLFTSGTYEQYF. V gene TRBV11-2 combines with J gene TRBJ2-7, with TRBD2 matching 8 bases. With V trimmed by 2 bases and J by 2 bases, 5 bases remained unmatched. The CDR3 runs 15 residues. CDR1 and CDR2 from the germline V gene are SGHAT and FQNNGV.

This clonotype was observed a single time. One end of the junction fails to match germline, which may point to a read error. The chain recombines TRBV6-1 with TRBJ1-5; the D gene is possibly TRBD1 (6 bases). The germline V gene has CDR1 MNHNS and CDR2 SASEGT. This CDR3 has 17 residues. Here the CDR3 DNA reads TGTGCCATCAGTGAGTCTTGGGGGGCGGGGGTTCGTCAGCCCCAGCATTTT. Its translation is CAISESWGAGVRQPQHF.

This clonotype was found many times. The chain employs TRBV28 and TRBJ2-7; D gene ambiguous. Germline assignment: CDR1 MDHEN and CDR2 SYDVKM. The CDR3 is 11 residues long. V was pared by 3 bases and J by 5 bases, with 5 bases between. The CDR3 region is CASSLGNEQYF. The DNA of the CDR3 is TGTGCCAGCAGTTTGGGAAACGAGCAGTACTTC.

This clonotype turned up a few times. V is TRBV19 and J is TRBJ2-2; no firm D call. V was shortened by 4 bases and J by 2 bases, with 8 bases between the two germline ends. Looked up from germline, CDR1 is LNHDA and CDR2 is SQIVND (reference sequence). The CDR3 totals 14 residues. In nucleotides, the CDR3 is TGTGCCAGTAGTAAGACACCCAACACCGGGGAGCTGTTTTTT. Translating gives CASSKTPNTGELFF.

The chain recombines TRBV2 with TRBJ1-6; D is ambiguous. Germline lookup yields CDR1 SNHLY and CDR2 FYNNEI. V was trimmed by 4 bases and J by 4 bases, leaving 8 bases between them. The CDR3 consists of 14 residues. The CDR3 DNA follows: TGTGCCAGCAGTGTAACTATTTATAATTCACCCCTCCACTTT. It codes for CASSVTIYNSPLHF.

At least ten counts were recorded for this clonotype. This chain uses TRBV11-2 with TRBJ2-2, with D perhaps being TRBD1 or TRBD2 (5 bases each). Germline loops: CDR1 SGHAT, CDR2 FQNNGV. V dropped 4 bases and J dropped 7 bases, with 16 bases sitting between them. This CDR3 spans 15 amino acids. CDR3 sequence reads: CASSSYKGSVGELFF. In DNA form, the CDR3 reads TGTGCCAGCAGCTCCTACAAGGGGAGTGTCGGGGAGCTGTTTTTT.

Concerning this clonotype itself: This may stem from a read error, because a much larger clone lies one nucleotide away. The conserved phenylalanine or tryptophan is not found at the CDR3 terminus, so this likely reflects a read error. The V call is TRBV19, the J call TRBJ1-2; TRBD1 might be the D (6 bases). The V gene lost 4 bases and the J gene lost 6 bases, with 15 bases spanning the gap. This CDR3 is 14 amino acids long. Looked up from germline, CDR1 is LNHDA and CDR2 is SQIVND (reference sequence). This CDR3 reads CASSSSGTGHGYTI. CDR3 DNA sequence: TGTGCCAGTAGTAGCTCCGGAACAGGGCATGGCTACACCATC.

The V gene is TRBV20-1, the J gene TRBJ1-5; 7 positions agree with TRBD1. Trimming took 5 bases from V and 9 from J; bases not matched to a gene: 19. CDR1 is DFQATT, CDR2 SNEGSKA, per germline (reference sequence). This CDR3 comprises 16 residues. CDR3 sequence: CSAPVKTGRPGSPQHF. In DNA form, the CDR3 reads TGCAGTGCTCCCGTCAAGACAGGGCGCCCGGGGTCGCCCCAGCATTTT.

The rearrangement joins TRBV28 to TRBJ1-2; 8 bases map to TRBD1. Trimming removed 5 bases from V and 8 bases from J; junction bases left unmatched: 13. The germline CDR1 and CDR2 sequences are MDHEN and SYDVKM. The CDR3 contains 15 residues. In nucleotides, the CDR3 is TGTGCCAGCAGTCCTGACAGGGGATCTTCGTGGGGCTACACCTTC. Translating it yields CASSPDRGSSWGYTF.

The chain has TRBV2 and TRBJ2-1, with 9 bases fitting TRBD1. V lost 4 bases to trimming and J lost 5 bases; unmatched junction nucleotides: 3. Germline V CDR1 and CDR2: SNHLY, FYNNEI. This CDR3 comprises 14 residues. DNA for the CDR3: TGTGCCAGCAGTGTACAGGGGGCGGACAATGAGCAGTTCTTC. Translated, it gives CASSVQGADNEQFF.

This clonotype was picked up many times. This sequence joins TRBV7-9 and TRBJ2-7, with 8 bases fitting TRBD1. V trimming: 3 bases; J trimming: 3 bases; junction bases outside the gene matches: 1. Germline values: CDR1 SEHNR, CDR2 FQNEAQ (reference sequence). This CDR3 is 13 amino acids long. The DNA for the CDR3 is TGTGCCAGCAGCTTCGACAGGGGCTACGAGCAGTACTTC. Translating it yields CASSFDRGYEQYF.